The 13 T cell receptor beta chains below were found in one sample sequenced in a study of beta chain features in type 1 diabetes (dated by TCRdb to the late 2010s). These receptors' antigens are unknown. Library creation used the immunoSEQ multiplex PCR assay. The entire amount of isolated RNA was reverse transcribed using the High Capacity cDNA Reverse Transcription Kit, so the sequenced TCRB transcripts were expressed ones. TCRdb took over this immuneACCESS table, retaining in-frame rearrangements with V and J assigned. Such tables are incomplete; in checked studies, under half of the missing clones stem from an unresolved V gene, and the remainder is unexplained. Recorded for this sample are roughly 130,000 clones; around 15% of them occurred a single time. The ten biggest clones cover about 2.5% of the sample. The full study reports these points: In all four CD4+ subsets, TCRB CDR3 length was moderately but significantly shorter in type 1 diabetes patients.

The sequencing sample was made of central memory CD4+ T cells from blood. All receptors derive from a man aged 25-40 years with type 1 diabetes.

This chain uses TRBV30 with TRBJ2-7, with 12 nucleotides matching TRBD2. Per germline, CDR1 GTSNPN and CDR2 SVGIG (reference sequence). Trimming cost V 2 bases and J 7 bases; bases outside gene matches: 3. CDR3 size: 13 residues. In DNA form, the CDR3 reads TGTGCCTGGAGTAGCCTAGCGGGGGGGGAGCAGTACTTC. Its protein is CAWSSLAGGEQYF.

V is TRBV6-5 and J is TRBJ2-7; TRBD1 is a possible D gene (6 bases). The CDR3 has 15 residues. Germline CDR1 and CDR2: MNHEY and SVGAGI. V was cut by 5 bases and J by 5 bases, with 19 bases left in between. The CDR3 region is CASSSQAGQFDEQYF. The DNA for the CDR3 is TGTGCCAGCAGTAGTCAAGCAGGACAGTTTGACGAGCAGTACTTC.

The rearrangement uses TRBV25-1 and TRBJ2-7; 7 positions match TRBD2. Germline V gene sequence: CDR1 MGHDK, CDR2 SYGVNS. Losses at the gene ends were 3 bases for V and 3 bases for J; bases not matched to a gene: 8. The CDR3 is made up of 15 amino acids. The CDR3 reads CASSEPGRGDYEQYF. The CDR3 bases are TGTGCCAGCAGTGAGCCGGGACGGGGGGACTACGAGCAGTACTTC.

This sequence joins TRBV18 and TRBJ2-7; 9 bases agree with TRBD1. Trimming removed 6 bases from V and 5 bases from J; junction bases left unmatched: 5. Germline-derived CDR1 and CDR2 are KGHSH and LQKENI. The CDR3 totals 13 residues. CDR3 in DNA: TGTGCCAGCTCTGGACAGGGGAGAGACGAGCAGTACTTC. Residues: CASSGQGRDEQYF.

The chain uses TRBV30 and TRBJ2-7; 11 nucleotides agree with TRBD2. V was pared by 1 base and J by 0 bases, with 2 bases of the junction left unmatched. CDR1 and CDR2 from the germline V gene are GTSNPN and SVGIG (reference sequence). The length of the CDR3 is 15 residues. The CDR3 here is CAWSGTSGSSYEQYF. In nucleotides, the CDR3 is TGTGCCTGGAGTGGGACTAGCGGGTCCTCCTACGAGCAGTACTTC.

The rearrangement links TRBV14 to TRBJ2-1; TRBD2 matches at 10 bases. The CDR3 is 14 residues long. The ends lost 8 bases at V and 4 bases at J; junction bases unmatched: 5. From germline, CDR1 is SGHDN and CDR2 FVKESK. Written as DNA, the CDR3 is TGTGCCAGCGGTTCGGGACTAGCGTACAATGAGCAGTTCTTC. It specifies CASGSGLAYNEQFF.

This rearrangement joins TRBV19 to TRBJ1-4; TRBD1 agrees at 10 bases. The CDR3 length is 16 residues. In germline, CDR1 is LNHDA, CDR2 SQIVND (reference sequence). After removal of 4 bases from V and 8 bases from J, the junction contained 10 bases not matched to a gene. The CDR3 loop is CASSTIAGTGEEKLFF. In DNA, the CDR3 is TGTGCCAGTAGTACAATCGCCGGGACAGGGGAAGAAAAACTGTTTTTT.

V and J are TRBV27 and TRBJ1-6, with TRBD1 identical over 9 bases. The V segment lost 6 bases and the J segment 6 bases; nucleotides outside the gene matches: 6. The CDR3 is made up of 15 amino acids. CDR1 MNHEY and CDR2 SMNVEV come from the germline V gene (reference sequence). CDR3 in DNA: TGTGCCAGCAGACAGGCGGACAGGGGTAATTCACCCCTCCACTTT. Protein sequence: CASRQADRGNSPLHF.

The CDR3 coding sequence is TGTGCCAGCACCCCGGGTACGGCGGGCACTGAAGCTTTCTTT. Amino acids: CASTPGTAGTEAFF. The chain links TRBV7-2 to TRBJ1-1, with no clear D. CDR3 length: 14 residues. CDR1 and CDR2 from the germline V gene are SGHTA and FQGNSA. Trimming stripped 7 bases from V and 4 bases from J, with 16 bases between.

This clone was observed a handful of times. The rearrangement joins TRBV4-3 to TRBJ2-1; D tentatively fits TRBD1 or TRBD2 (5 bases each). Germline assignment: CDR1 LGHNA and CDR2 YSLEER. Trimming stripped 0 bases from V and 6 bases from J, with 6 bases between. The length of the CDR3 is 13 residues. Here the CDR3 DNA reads TGCGCCAGCAGCCAAGAGAGGGGCAATGAGCAGTTCTTC. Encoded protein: CASSQERGNEQFF.

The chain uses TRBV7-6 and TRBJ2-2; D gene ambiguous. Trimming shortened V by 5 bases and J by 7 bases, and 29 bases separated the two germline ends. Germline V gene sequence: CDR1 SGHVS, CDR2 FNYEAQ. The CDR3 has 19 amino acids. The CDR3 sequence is CASSKYSPSVRGAVGELFF. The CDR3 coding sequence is TGTGCCAGCAGCAAGTATTCCCCCAGTGTCAGAGGAGCCGTCGGGGAGCTGTTTTTT.

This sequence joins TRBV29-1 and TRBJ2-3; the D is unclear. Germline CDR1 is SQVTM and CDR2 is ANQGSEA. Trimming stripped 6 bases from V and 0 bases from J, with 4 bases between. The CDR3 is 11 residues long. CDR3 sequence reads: CSVVSTDTQYF. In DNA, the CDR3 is TGCAGCGTCGTAAGCACAGATACGCAGTATTTT.

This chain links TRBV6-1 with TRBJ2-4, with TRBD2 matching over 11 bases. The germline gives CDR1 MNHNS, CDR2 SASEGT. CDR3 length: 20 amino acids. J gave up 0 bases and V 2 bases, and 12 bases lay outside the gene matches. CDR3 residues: CASSETRNSGGAGAKNIQYF. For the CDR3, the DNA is TGTGCCAGCAGTGAAACCCGGAATAGCGGGGGGGCGGGAGCCAAAAACATTCAGTACTTC.